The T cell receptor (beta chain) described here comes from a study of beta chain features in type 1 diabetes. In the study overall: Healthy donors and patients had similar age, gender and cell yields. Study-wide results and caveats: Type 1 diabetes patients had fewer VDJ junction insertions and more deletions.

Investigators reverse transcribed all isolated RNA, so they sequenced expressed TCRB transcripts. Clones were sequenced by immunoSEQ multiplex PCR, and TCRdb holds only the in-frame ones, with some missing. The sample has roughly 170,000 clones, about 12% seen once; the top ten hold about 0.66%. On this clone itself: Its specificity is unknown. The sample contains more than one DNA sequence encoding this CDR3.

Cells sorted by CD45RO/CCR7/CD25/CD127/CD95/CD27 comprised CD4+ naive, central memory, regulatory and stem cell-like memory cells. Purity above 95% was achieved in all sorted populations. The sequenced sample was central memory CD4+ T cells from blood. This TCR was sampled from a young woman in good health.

The CDR3: CASSEGGGETQYF. CDR3 in DNA: TGTGCCAGCAGTGAGGGAGGGGGAGAGACCCAGTACTTC. The chain couples TRBV6-1 to TRBJ2-5; D perhaps matches TRBD2 (7 bases). The CDR3 extends over 13 amino acids. Germline V gene sequence: CDR1 MNHNS, CDR2 SASEGT. V was trimmed by 3 bases and J by 4 bases, leaving 9 bases between them.